This entry features one T cell receptor (beta chain) sequence. Its antigen is unknown. The input lacks base qualities; no much larger clone sits a single base away. The sample's time point label is to be understood as: approximately 25 months on ibrutinib. For TCR beta library preparation, 1.5 to 2 micrograms of genomic DNA were extracted from the cryopreserved PBMCs. Longitudinal blood samples from CLL patients receiving ibrutinib monotherapy were subjected to high-throughput TCR beta sequencing. Patients were enrolled in a phase 2 open-label single-center ibrutinib monotherapy trial. A MiSeq instrument was used for deep resolution sequencing, which targeted depths ranging from 1 in 1 million up to 1 in 200,000 T cells, with coverage averaging 10x for each clonotype. TCR beta libraries were generated with the immunoSEQ hsTCRB Kit. The original pipeline was this. ImmunoSEQ Data Assistant and ImmunoSEQ Analyzer were used for data analysis, and V, D and J genes were assigned according to IMGT definitions. Clonality, which ranges from 0 to 1, was calculated by subtracting the normalized Shannon entropy of productive rearrangement frequencies from one. Only overrepresented clonotypes making up at least 0.05% of the repertoire of each patient were included in the public clonotype analysis. Some 14 age-matched healthy donor repertoires from immuneACCESS served as clonality controls. The table was pulled from immuneACCESS by TCRdb, which kept in-frame rearrangements only. Such tables lose some clones; where checked, under half of the loss comes from unresolved V genes, and the rest has no known cause. V and J calls plus clone size are reproduced from that table; the DNA served to infer D and trimming. The sample table records about 150,000 clones; about 75% of these occur just once. In total, the top ten clones hold about 4.7% of the sample.

These data originate in a study of cytotoxic CD8 clonotypes in ibrutinib-treated CLL (dated by TCRdb to the early 2020s). Study-level background: The cohort included some 14 treatment-naive and 11 relapsed/refractory patients; 17 were IGHV unmutated. Partial responses were observed in 24 patients and complete responses in 2; after a median follow-up of 68 months, remission was maintained in approximately 15 patients and progression was observed in about twelve. Response samples were obtained after a median of approximately 12 months of treatment, with a range of roughly 6 to 40 months. Samples averaged approximately 250,000 productive templates and tens of thousands of productive rearrangements. Of the approximately 91 people in the trial, around 26 had longitudinal samples available. Cryopreserved peripheral blood mononuclear cells were obtained before treatment, at response, and at either sustained remission or disease progression. Patients were still on ibrutinib when every remission and progressive disease sample was collected. What the research found in general, with its limitations: Baseline clonality exceeded that of age-matched healthy donors and correlated strongly with circulating CD8+ T-cell counts. Lymph node repertoires were not examined, and the timing of sampling was not matched between patients in sustained remission and those whose disease progressed. Public clonotypes were rare and either shrank or stayed stable during treatment, and the rise in clonality at ibrutinib response reflected expansion of private clonotypes. At ibrutinib response clonality went up, during sustained remission it held steady, and at progression it dropped back toward baseline.

From cysteine to phenylalanine, the CDR3 is 13 amino acids long. CDR3 DNA only is kept here, 39 bases in frame from base 1. The germline ends are 15 bases apart after V is trimmed by 10 bases and J by 6 bases. CDR1 is given as MDHEN and CDR2 as SYDVKM, both from the germline V gene. Specimen: PBMCs, collected after 24 months of ibrutinib treatment. The rearranged segments are TRBV28 and TRBJ2-2; the D gene remains uncertain. The TCR sequence derives from a human donor with chronic lymphocytic leukemia. The bases read TGTGCCACCCGGCTGGGTAGGGCCGGGGAGCTGTTTTTT. Its protein is CATRLGRAGELFF.